This T cell receptor beta chain was found in a study of T cell repertoires in cytomegalovirus infection. About the study: Through public TCR beta signatures, both CMV infection and matching HLA type were indicated.

Study-wide points: HLA-C-restricted CMV-specific TCR beta clonotypes were dominant in the ex vivo response.

Regarding this clonotype: What it binds is unknown.

The V gene's germline CDR1 is SGHNT and CDR2 YYREEE (reference sequence). Trimming at V came to 0 bases and at J to 8 bases, leaving 10 bases not matched to a gene. The CDR3 runs to 17 residues. TCRdb called the reads again in MiXCR, with one record for every CDR3 protein. Of 350,000 to 500,000 distinct CDR3 sequences detected, 31% appear once; the ten largest clones hold about 13%. The genes are TRBV5-4 and TRBJ2-1; 11 positions agree with TRBD2. Sequenced: PBMCs. The sequence was collected from a human donor in good health (CMV status not recorded). Some clones in this sample may be carry-over from other donors' samples. In DNA, the CDR3 is TGTGCCAGCAGCTTGGATCTAGCGGGGGGACTTGTAGATGAGCAGTTCTTC. Encoded protein: CASSLDLAGGLVDEQFF.